Here is one TCR beta chain with its context. The sample is drawn from a study of cytomegalovirus exposure and HLA in healthy donors. The CDR3 totals 17 residues. Amplification used 60 Vbeta primers and 13 Jbeta primers. Sequenced by immunoSEQ multiplex PCR; TCRdb stores in-frame clones only, minus some. The data hold about 94,000 clones, with over 65% observed a single time. This TCR was recovered from a man aged 25-45 years in good health and CMV-seronegative. The chain employs TRBV21-1 and TRBJ1-1; the D call in the table, TRBD1, was not verified against the DNA. TRBV21-1 corresponds to a pseudogene. Sequencing input: PBMCs. The CDR3, as DNA: TGTGCCAGCAGCAAAGAGGGGGCAGAAGGGTGTGTGTGGGAAGCTTTCTTT. It encodes CASSKEGAEGCVWEAFF.